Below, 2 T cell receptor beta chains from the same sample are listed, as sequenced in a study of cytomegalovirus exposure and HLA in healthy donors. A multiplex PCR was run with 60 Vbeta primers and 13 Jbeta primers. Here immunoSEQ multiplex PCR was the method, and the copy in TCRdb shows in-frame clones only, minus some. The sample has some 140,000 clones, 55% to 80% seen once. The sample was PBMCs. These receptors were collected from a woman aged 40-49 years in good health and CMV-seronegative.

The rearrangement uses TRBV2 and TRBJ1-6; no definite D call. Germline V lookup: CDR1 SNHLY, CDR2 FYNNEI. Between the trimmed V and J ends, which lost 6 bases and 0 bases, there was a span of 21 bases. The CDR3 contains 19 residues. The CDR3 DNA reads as TGTGCCAGCAGACGCATACAACAAAGGAGGAGCTCCTATAATTCACCCCTCCACTTT. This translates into CASRRIQQRRSSYNSPLHF.

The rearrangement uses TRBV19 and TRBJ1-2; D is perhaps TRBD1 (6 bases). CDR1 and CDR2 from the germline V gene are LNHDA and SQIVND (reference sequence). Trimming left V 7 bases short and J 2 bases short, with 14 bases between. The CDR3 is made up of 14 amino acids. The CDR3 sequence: CASMHRTDNYGYTF. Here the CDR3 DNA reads TGTGCCAGTATGCATAGGACAGACAACTATGGCTACACCTTC.